This is a list of T cell receptor beta chains from one sample in a study of vaccination and CD4 T cells after COVID-19. TCRdb independently ran MiXCR on the PCR reads; one entry per CDR3 protein. The repertoire consists of 15,000 or so distinct CDR3 sequences, with around two fifths occurring once and the leading ten covering roughly 8%. These receptors' targets are unknown. The sequencing sample was made of CD4+ T cells from blood, cultured in vitro. These receptors all come from a human donor who had recovered from COVID-19. Both conserved end residues are part of each CDR3. A D gene is named only where the DNA matches it firmly. Expanded clones are given a class, and other clones once, few, many or no size at all.

d_gene	abundance	v_gene	j_gene	CDR3aa	CDR3nt
TRBD1	few	TRBV27	TRBJ1-2	CASSYRGWIGYTF	TGTGCCAGCAGTTACAGGGGCTGGATTGGCTACACCTTC
TRBD1	few	TRBV2	TRBJ1-1	CASSEAWQGAEAFF	TGTGCCAGCAGTGAAGCATGGCAGGGGGCGGAAGCTTTCTTT
TRBD1	few	TRBV19	TRBJ2-1	CASRRTGGQNEQFF	TGTGCCAGTAGACGGACAGGGGGCCAAAATGAGCAGTTCTTC
.	few	TRBV6-4	TRBJ1-5	CASSGEGSQQPQHF	TGTGCCAGCAGTGGCGAAGGGTCGCAACAGCCCCAGCATTTT
.	few	TRBV2	TRBJ1-2	CASSFRLSGGYTF	TGTGCCAGCAGTTTCCGGTTAAGTGGTGGCTACACCTTC
TRBD2	.	TRBV12-3/TRBV12-4	TRBJ2-3	CASPPGLDLFDTQYF	TGTGCCAGCCCCCCGGGACTAGATCTGTTCGATACGCAGTATTTT
TRBD1	.	TRBV6-5	TRBJ2-7	CASSLGTGSFDEQYF	TGTGCCAGCAGTTTGGGGACAGGGAGTTTCGACGAGCAGTACTTC
TRBD1	medium-sized	TRBV20-1	TRBJ1-2	CSADTGAGSYGYTF	TGCAGTGCGGATACAGGGGCCGGATCTTATGGCTACACCTTC
TRBD2	once	TRBV2	TRBJ2-5	CASSEGSGSGETQYF	TGTGCCAGCAGTGAGGGTAGCGGGAGCGGAGAGACCCAGTACTTC
.	.	TRBV12-5	TRBJ1-5	CASGLVHGNQPQHF	TGTGCTAGTGGTTTGGTACATGGGAATCAGCCCCAGCATTTT
.	.	TRBV27	TRBJ1-2	CASRGENPGGYTF	TGTGCCAGCAGGGGGGAAAACCCGGGGGGCTACACCTTC
TRBD1	.	TRBV20-1	TRBJ1-3	CSAVTGAGNTIYF	TGCAGTGCCGTCACAGGGGCAGGAAACACCATATATTTT
.	once	TRBV6-2/TRBV6-3	TRBJ1-1	CASSYSTGGPEAFF	TGTGCCAGCAGTTACTCCACTGGGGGGCCTGAAGCTTTCTTT
.	.	TRBV27	TRBJ2-7	CASSLSAGRSSNEQYF	TGTGCCAGCAGTTTATCGGCAGGGAGGAGTTCCAACGAGCAGTACTTC
TRBD1	.	TRBV11-2	TRBJ2-7	CASRIGTGLPEQYF	TGTGCCAGCAGGATCGGGACAGGGCTACCCGAGCAGTACTTC
TRBD2	.	TRBV20-1	TRBJ2-7	CSARDRLAGDRSYEQYF	TGCAGTGCTAGAGATAGACTAGCGGGGGACCGCTCCTACGAGCAGTACTTC
.	.	TRBV20-1	TRBJ1-1	CSARDQWVHTEAFF	TGCAGTGCTAGAGATCAGTGGGTACACACTGAAGCTTTCTTT
TRBD1	.	TRBV24-1	TRBJ2-3	CATSEQDRSRTDTQYF	TGTGCCACCAGTGAACAGGACAGGTCGCGCACAGATACGCAGTATTTT
.	.	TRBV19	TRBJ1-1	CASSIDTGWGTEAFF	TGTGCCAGTAGTATAGATACGGGTTGGGGCACTGAAGCTTTCTTT
.	.	TRBV6-1	TRBJ2-3	CASSGVAGRGTDTQYF	TGTGCCAGCAGTGGAGTTGCGGGACGAGGCACAGATACGCAGTATTTT
TRBD1	.	TRBV10-2	TRBJ1-2	CASSTRTGSNYGYTF	TGCGCCAGCAGTACAAGGACAGGTTCAAACTATGGCTACACCTTC
.	few	TRBV2	TRBJ2-2	CASSGTGYTGELFF	TGTGCCAGCAGTGGGACCGGGTACACCGGGGAGCTGTTTTTT
.	.	TRBV6-1	TRBJ2-7	CASSVLVGPQDEQYF	TGTGCCAGCAGTGTTCTGGTGGGGCCACAGGACGAGCAGTACTTC